One sample yielded the 20 T cell receptor beta chains listed below, sequenced in a study of read filtering for tumor transcriptome and immune sequencing. Molecular barcoded adaptors covering alpha/delta and beta/gamma chains were used on about 390 ng RNA. MiXCR was run by TCRdb on the reads, yielding one entry per CDR3 protein. The repertoire holds approximately 60,000 distinct CDR3 sequences, more than 20% seen once, with roughly a sixth in the top ten. Specimen: a population of CD138-negative cells sorted from bone marrow. The receptor set was obtained from a donor aged 40 or over with multiple myeloma.

This clonotype was seen more than once but under ten times. The chain uses TRBV20-1 and TRBJ1-5; no firm D call. CDR1 and CDR2 from the germline V gene are DFQATT and SNEGSKA (reference sequence). V lost 1 base and J lost 3, with 10 bases in between. This CDR3 is 14 amino acids long. The CDR3 nucleotides read TGCAGTGCTAGAGGGGGTGTATCCAATCAGCCCCAGCATTTT. It is translated as CSARGGVSNQPQHF.

This clonotype was seen at least ten times. The chain couples TRBV6-6 to TRBJ1-1; D is undetermined. The CDR3 is made up of 17 amino acids. Trimming took off 0 bases at V and 0 bases at J, with 14 bases between the two ends. Germline V CDR1 and CDR2: MNHNY, SVGAGI (reference sequence). The DNA for the CDR3 is TGTGCCAGCAGTTACTCGATCGGTGAAACTATGAACACTGAAGCTTTCTTT. Translating gives CASSYSIGETMNTEAFF.

This clonotype was seen at least ten times. The chain links TRBV25-1 to TRBJ1-6; D is unclear. Germline CDR1 is MGHDK and CDR2 is SYGVNS. The CDR3 totals 12 residues. Trimming took off 3 bases at V and 8 bases at J, with 5 bases between the two ends. CDR3 in DNA: TGTGCCAGCAGTGAGGACTATTCACCCCTCCACTTT. This codes for CASSEDYSPLHF.

This chain connects TRBV12-3 or TRBV12-4 to TRBJ2-5, with TRBD2 matching 7 bases. The CDR3 is 14 residues long. Unmatched junction bases numbered 6, after V lost 3 bases and J lost 5 bases. Here the CDR3 reads CASSFALGGETQYF. The CDR3 nucleotides are TGTGCCAGCAGTTTTGCCCTGGGAGGGGAGACCCAGTACTTC.

The chain uses TRBV20-1 and TRBJ1-5; D gene ambiguous. V lost 6 bases and J 8 bases, leaving 17 bases between the germline ends. The CDR3 extends over 13 amino acids. Germline V lookup: CDR1 DFQATT, CDR2 SNEGSKA (reference sequence). The CDR3 DNA is TGCAGTGCGAGACTCCGGGAGGGAAAGCCCCAGCATTTT. Encoded protein: CSARLREGKPQHF.

The rearrangement links TRBV20-1 to TRBJ1-3; weak D call: TRBD1 (6 bases). Per the germline V gene, CDR1 is DFQATT and CDR2 is SNEGSKA (reference sequence). CDR3 length: 14 amino acids. The ends were cut back, 8 bases at V and 0 bases at J, with 14 bases in the middle. The CDR3 protein is CSLRGGFSGNTIYF. The DNA of the CDR3 is TGCAGTCTCAGAGGGGGTTTCTCTGGAAACACCATATATTTT.

This clonotype was picked up many times. The chain couples TRBV19 to TRBJ2-1; D not certain. Between the trimmed V and J ends, which lost 9 bases and 0 bases, there was a span of 3 bases. CDR1 is LNHDA and CDR2 is SQIVND in the germline V gene (reference sequence). CDR3 length: 11 amino acids. CDR3: CASSSYNEQFF. The CDR3 nucleotides read TGTGCCAGCAGCTCCTACAATGAGCAGTTCTTC. The entire variable domain, with the rest obtained from reference TRBV19 and TRBJ2-1, is as follows: DGGITQSPKYLFRKEGQNVTLSCEQNLNHDAMYWYRQDPGQGLRLIYYSQIVNDFQKGDIAEGYSVSREKKESFPLTVTSAQKNPTAFYLCASSSYNEQFFGPGTRLTVL.

This clonotype showed up just once. The gene calls are TRBV6-2 or TRBV6-3 and TRBJ2-5; 7 positions match TRBD2. Unmatched junction bases numbered 8, after V lost 2 bases and J lost 2 bases. In germline, CDR1 is MNHEY, CDR2 SVGEGT. The CDR3 has 16 residues. The CDR3 DNA sequence: TGTGCCAGCAGTTACCGGTCTAGCGGTTTTCAAGAGACCCAGTACTTC. Amino acid sequence: CASSYRSSGFQETQYF.

The genes are TRBV6-4 and TRBJ1-2, with no clear D. Germline CDR1 MRHNA, CDR2 SNTAGT. V dropped 0 bases and J dropped 4 bases, with 9 bases sitting between them. The CDR3 is made up of 14 amino acids. The CDR3 region has the DNA TGTGCCAGCAGTGACTCGCAGGCAACCTATGGCTACACCTTC. It is translated as CASSDSQATYGYTF.

Many counts were recorded for this clonotype. The chain employs TRBV3-1 and TRBJ2-3; D possibly corresponds to TRBD2 (6 bases). V was cut by 1 base and J by 6 bases, with 14 bases left in between. CDR3 length equals 15 residues. Per the germline V gene, CDR1 is LGHDT and CDR2 is YNNKEL (reference sequence). The CDR3 nucleotides read TGTGCCAGCAGCCAAGGACTAGTAAGGGGCGATACGCAGTATTTT. Protein sequence: CASSQGLVRGDTQYF.

To note about this clonotype: A much larger clone lies one base from this, so it may be a read error. The chain uses TRBV4-1 and TRBJ2-3; 10 bases line up with TRBD2. The CDR3 loop spans 19 amino acids. J was trimmed by 0 bases and V by 0 bases; bases with no gene match: 9. Germline values: CDR1 MGHRA, CDR2 YSYEKL. CDR3: CASSQDSSGSGPSTDTQYF. The CDR3 nucleotides are TGCGCCAGCAGCCAAGATTCTAGCGGGAGCGGCCCTAGCACAGATACGCAGTATTTT.

This clonotype was picked up many times. The J gene is TRBJ1-4, the V gene TRBV7-9; 7 bases map to TRBD1. Losses at the gene ends were 4 bases for V and 7 bases for J; bases not matched to a gene: 6. Germline CDR1 reads SEHNR; CDR2 reads FQNEAQ (reference sequence). There are 14 residues in the CDR3. DNA of the CDR3: TGTGCCAGCAGCTCAACAGGGGTCGGTGAAAAACTGTTTTTT. Its protein product is CASSSTGVGEKLFF.

As concerns this clonotype: A much bigger clone sits one base away, suggesting this may be a read error. The chain combines TRBV10-3 with TRBJ1-5, with D unresolved. CDR3 size: 16 residues. In germline, CDR1 is ENHRY, CDR2 SYGVKD. In DNA, the CDR3 is TGTGCCGTCAGTCCTGGGTCCGCGGTGGACAATCAGCCCCAGCATTTT. It is translated as CAVSPGSAVDNQPQHF.

This clonotype was detected a few times. The genes are TRBV27 and TRBJ2-7; 7 nucleotides line up with TRBD1. The CDR3 sequence is 17 residues long. Germline V gene data show CDR1 as MNHEY and CDR2 as SMNVEV (reference sequence). V dropped 0 bases and J dropped 1; count of bases not matched to a gene: 9. The CDR3 nucleotides are TGTGCCAGCAGTTTATCTTCTTATGCAGGGGGTTCCTACGAGCAGTACTTC. Its protein is CASSLSSYAGGSYEQYF.

In its sample, this clonotype was seen many times. The rearrangement links TRBV6-5 to TRBJ1-2, with D maybe TRBD1 (6 bases). The CDR3 sequence is 16 residues long. Trimming took 2 bases from V and 3 from J, leaving 16 bases between them. The germline CDR1 and CDR2 sequences are MNHEY and SVGAGI. The CDR3 is CASSYTRTDNYYGYTF. Here the CDR3 DNA reads TGTGCCAGCAGTTACACCCGGACAGATAATTACTATGGCTACACCTTC.

This chain joins TRBV20-1 and TRBJ2-7; a possible D gene is TRBD2 (6 bases). Trimming removed 8 bases from V and 9 bases from J, with 17 bases in between. The CDR3 runs to 11 residues. The germline CDR1 and CDR2 sequences are DFQATT and SNEGSKA (reference sequence). The chain's CDR3 is CSPSPGDGQYF. The DNA of the CDR3 is TGCAGTCCAAGCCCGGGGGATGGGCAGTACTTC.

This clonotype was counted at least ten times. The chain carries TRBV28 and TRBJ2-5; 8 bases agree with TRBD1. The V and J ends lost 5 bases and 4 bases, in that order; junction bases with no gene match: 9. CDR3 length: 15 residues. CDR1 and CDR2 (germline): MDHEN, SYDVKM. The CDR3 DNA is TGTGCCAGCAGTCCAGGGACAGGTCTTTTAGAGACCCAGTACTTC. The encoded protein is CASSPGTGLLETQYF. The variable domain in full, completed from reference TRBV28 and TRBJ2-5, reads DVKVTQSSRYLVKRTGEKVFLECVQDMDHENMFWYRQDPGLGLRLIYFSYDVKMKEKGDIPEGYSVSREKKERFSLILESASTNQTSMYLCASSPGTGLLETQYFGPGTRLLVL.

Many counts were recorded for this clonotype. The DNA for the CDR3 is TGTGCCAGTAGACTGGGACTAGCGGGGAAGGAGACCCAGTACTTC. Its protein is CASRLGLAGKETQYF. The genes are TRBV19 and TRBJ2-5; TRBD2 matches at 13 bases. The CDR3 runs 15 residues. The germline V gene has CDR1 LNHDA and CDR2 SQIVND (reference sequence). V dropped 6 bases and J dropped 5; count of bases not matched to a gene: 6.

The rearrangement joins TRBV20-1 to TRBJ2-4, with D perhaps matching TRBD2 (5 bases). V shed 2 bases and J shed 3 bases, with 14 bases lying between them. This CDR3 has 15 residues. Per the germline V gene, CDR1 is DFQATT and CDR2 is SNEGSKA (reference sequence). CDR3 sequence (DNA): TGCAGTGCTAGACCCCCCGAGGGTGGCAAAAACATTCAGTACTTC. Encoded protein: CSARPPEGGKNIQYF.

The chain has TRBV4-1 and TRBJ1-3; the D gene is possibly TRBD1 (6 bases). The CDR3 has 18 amino acids. Germline loops: CDR1 MGHRA, CDR2 YSYEKL. V lost 0 bases and J lost 0, with 15 bases in between. The CDR3 protein is CASSQDRTGKPSGNTIYF. The DNA for the CDR3 is TGCGCCAGCAGCCAAGATCGAACAGGGAAACCCTCTGGAAACACCATATATTTT.